The rows below give T cell receptor beta chains drawn from one sample of a study of regulatory T cells in long-lasting Graves disease. TCRdb re-called the multiplex PCR reads through MiXCR, storing one row per CDR3 protein. This table has about 500,000 distinct CDR3 sequences, about 17% appearing once. In addition, the sample was reused for a study of T cells in Graves' hyperthyroidism and ophthalmopathy.

The source was peripheral blood mononuclear cells (PBMCs), collected at new diagnosis, from a patient treated with antithyroid drugs. The receptors were sampled from a middle-aged man with Graves disease. Both conserved end residues are part of each CDR3. The D gene is left open where the match is weak. The listing skips clone size in some rows; elsewhere it reads once, few, many or a size class.

v_gene	abundance	j_gene	d_gene	CDR3aa	CDR3nt
TRBV9	few	TRBJ2-7	TRBD1	CASSSGQGENEQYF	TGTGCCAGCAGCTCTGGACAGGGGGAGAACGAGCAGTACTTC
TRBV6-1	NA	TRBJ2-1	TRBD2	CASSKGGLAGRINEQFF	TGTGCCAGCAGTAAGGGGGGATTAGCGGGACGGATAAATGAGCAGTTCTTC
TRBV12-3/TRBV12-4	many	TRBJ2-1	TRBD2	CASSLFRRVAGHNEQFF	TGTGCCAGCAGCCTATTCCGGAGGGTAGCGGGTCACAATGAGCAGTTCTTC
TRBV5-6	many	TRBJ1-2	TRBD1	CASSAWTGQYGYTF	TGTGCCAGCAGCGCGTGGACAGGGCAGTATGGCTACACCTTC
TRBV29-1	NA	TRBJ2-4	TRBD1	CSVGTAENIQYF	TGCAGCGTCGGGACAGCCGAAAACATTCAGTACTTC
TRBV28	NA	TRBJ2-7	NA	CASSLLGSYAQYF	TGTGCCAGCAGTTTATTGGGTTCCTACGCGCAGTACTTC
TRBV2	many	TRBJ2-5	NA	CASSEAYGGGETQYF	TGTGCCAGCAGTGAAGCCTACGGGGGAGGAGAGACCCAGTACTTC
TRBV2	many	TRBJ1-5	NA	CASRGISGKNQPQHF	TGTGCCAGCAGAGGGATCTCAGGGAAAAATCAGCCCCAGCATTTT
TRBV9	NA	TRBJ2-7	TRBD2	CASGGREASYEQYF	TGTGCCAGTGGGGGGAGGGAAGCGAGCTACGAGCAGTACTTC
TRBV27	NA	TRBJ2-1	NA	CASSLRGTGYQREYNEQFF	TGTGCCAGCAGCCTAAGGGGGACAGGGTACCAGCGGGAGTACAATGAGCAGTTCTTC
TRBV15	few	TRBJ2-4	NA	CATSRARIVAKNIQYF	TGTGCCACCAGCAGAGCGAGGATAGTAGCCAAAAACATTCAGTACTTC
TRBV28	many	TRBJ1-4	NA	CASSTTGLSNEKLFF	TGTGCCAGCAGTACTACAGGGCTATCTAATGAAAAACTGTTTTTT
TRBV20-1	few	TRBJ2-2	NA	CSARVGTGELFF	TGCAGTGCTAGAGTGGGCACCGGGGAGCTGTTTTTT
TRBV2	NA	TRBJ2-7	TRBD2	CASSSWTSGNGGYEQYF	TGTGCCAGCAGTTCCTGGACTAGCGGGAATGGTGGCTACGAGCAGTACTTC
TRBV7-2	NA	TRBJ2-2	NA	CASSLRLDVRELFF	TGTGCCAGCAGCTTACGGCTGGATGTCCGGGAGCTGTTTTTT
TRBV3-1	many	TRBJ2-7	NA	CASSQEGRGREQYF	TGTGCCAGCAGCCAAGAAGGCAGGGGAAGGGAGCAGTACTTC
TRBV5-1	many	TRBJ2-5	TRBD2	CASSLLAGGNQETQYF	TGCGCCAGCAGCCTATTAGCGGGAGGCAATCAAGAGACCCAGTACTTC
TRBV27	many	TRBJ2-1	NA	CASSWQGTYNEQFF	TGTGCCAGCAGTTGGCAGGGAACCTACAATGAGCAGTTCTTC
TRBV18	few	TRBJ1-2	NA	CASSAQSGENGYTF	TGTGCCAGCTCAGCGCAGTCGGGGGAAAACGGCTACACCTTC
TRBV20-1	many	TRBJ2-5	TRBD2	CSAREPAGFQETQYF	TGCAGTGCTAGAGAACCAGCGGGGTTTCAAGAGACCCAGTACTTC
TRBV5-1	many	TRBJ2-1	NA	CASSRGDYTYNEQFF	TGCGCCAGCTCCAGGGGGGACTATACTTACAATGAGCAGTTCTTC
TRBV24-1	few	TRBJ1-5	NA	CATSDPGKPQHF	TGTGCCACCAGTGATCCAGGGAAGCCCCAGCATTTT
TRBV6-2/TRBV6-3	few	TRBJ2-7	TRBD2	CASSYPKEAGDSYEQYF	TGTGCCAGCAGTTACCCCAAGGAAGCGGGGGACTCCTACGAGCAGTACTTC
TRBV6-5	NA	TRBJ1-6	NA	CASSSNTGFYNSPLHF	TGTGCCAGCAGTTCCAACACAGGGTTCTATAATTCACCCCTCCACTTT
TRBV20-1	NA	TRBJ2-4	TRBD2	CSARDGLAGGGIAKNIQYF	TGCAGTGCTAGAGATGGTCTAGCGGGGGGGGGGATAGCCAAAAACATTCAGTACTTC
TRBV2	many	TRBJ2-3	TRBD2	CASSDGGRFTDTQYF	TGTGCCAGCAGTGATGGCGGGAGGTTCACAGATACGCAGTATTTT
TRBV20-1	many	TRBJ2-3	TRBD1	CSATRQGARTDTQYF	TGCAGTGCGACCCGACAGGGGGCGAGGACAGATACGCAGTATTTT
TRBV7-9	NA	TRBJ1-4	NA	CASRGTGFLGEKLFF	TGTGCCAGCAGGGGAACAGGGTTTTTAGGTGAAAAACTGTTTTTT
TRBV6-1	NA	TRBJ2-1	NA	CASRSIANEQFF	TGTGCCAGCAGATCCATAGCCAATGAGCAGTTCTTC
TRBV28	NA	TRBJ2-2	NA	CASRDQNTGELFF	TGTGCCAGCAGAGACCAGAACACCGGGGAGCTGTTTTTT
TRBV20-1	few	TRBJ1-2	NA	CSAIGGYGYTF	TGCAGTGCTATTGGGGGATACGGCTACACCTTC
TRBV24-1	NA	TRBJ1-2	TRBD1	CATSDPRQGVHGYTF	TGTGCCACCAGTGATCCGAGACAGGGGGTTCATGGCTACACCTTC
TRBV6-5	many	TRBJ2-5	NA	CASSYSWGYQETQYF	TGTGCCAGCAGTTACTCTTGGGGTTACCAAGAGACCCAGTACTTC
TRBV7-9	many	TRBJ2-1	TRBD2	CASSRVVGGIVHNEQFF	TGTGCCAGCAGTCGGGTCGTCGGGGGGATAGTACACAATGAGCAGTTCTTC
TRBV11-2	many	TRBJ2-3	NA	CASSRSKVSAGTDTQYF	TGTGCCAGCAGCCGTTCAAAAGTTTCGGCTGGCACAGATACGCAGTATTTT
TRBV12-5	NA	TRBJ2-5	NA	CASGLDLGQETQYF	TGTGCTAGTGGTTTGGATCTGGGCCAAGAGACCCAGTACTTC
TRBV6-4	NA	TRBJ2-7	NA	CASSPPAGGSSYEEYF	TGTGCCAGCAGTCCCCCCGCAGGAGGCAGCTCCTACGAGGAGTACTTC
TRBV5-1	few	TRBJ2-1	TRBD2	CASSLRGGTSFYNEQFF	TGCGCCAGCAGCCTACGTGGGGGGACTAGCTTCTACAATGAGCAGTTCTTC
TRBV12-3/TRBV12-4	many	TRBJ2-6	TRBD1	CASSSGQGTAGANVLTF	TGTGCCAGCAGTTCCGGACAGGGGACCGCTGGGGCCAACGTCCTGACTTTC
TRBV5-1	many	TRBJ2-7	NA	CASSTGPQTYEQYF	TGCGCCAGCAGCACGGGACCCCAAACCTACGAGCAGTACTTC
TRBV28	few	TRBJ2-5	NA	CASSFFKTQYF	TGTGCCAGCAGTTTTTTTAAGACCCAGTACTTC
TRBV28	many	TRBJ2-7	NA	CASSSNLWGSYEQYF	TGTGCCAGCAGTTCCAATCTGTGGGGCTCCTACGAGCAGTACTTC
TRBV12-3/TRBV12-4	many	TRBJ2-2	TRBD2	CASSFWTRGTGELFF	TGTGCCAGCAGTTTCTGGACTAGGGGCACCGGGGAGCTGTTTTTT
TRBV10-1	NA	TRBJ2-3	TRBD1	CASSEPDRGSDTQYF	TGCGCCAGCAGTGAGCCCGACAGGGGGTCAGATACGCAGTATTTT
TRBV7-8	many	TRBJ2-3	TRBD1	CASRGQSTDTQYF	TGTGCCAGCAGGGGACAGAGCACAGATACGCAGTATTTT
TRBV5-5	many	TRBJ2-4	NA	CASSHDSFPAKNIQYF	TGTGCCAGCAGCCACGACAGTTTCCCCGCCAAAAACATTCAGTACTTC
TRBV5-1	NA	TRBJ2-2	TRBD1	CASSSGQVDTGELFF	TGCGCCAGCAGCTCTGGACAGGTCGACACCGGGGAGCTGTTTTTT
TRBV30	many	TRBJ2-1	NA	CAWSVENEQFF	TGTGCCTGGAGTGTCGAGAATGAGCAGTTCTTC
TRBV30	NA	TRBJ2-5	NA	CAWAREGETQYF	TGTGCCTGGGCTAGGGAAGGAGAGACCCAGTACTTC
TRBV29-1	NA	TRBJ2-2	TRBD2	CSVVIAGVGGELFF	TGCAGCGTTGTTATAGCGGGAGTGGGCGGGGAGCTGTTTTTT
TRBV7-9	NA	TRBJ2-3	NA	CASSLVANTDTQYF	TGTGCCAGCAGCTTGGTCGCGAACACAGATACGCAGTATTTT
TRBV19	many	TRBJ2-2	NA	CASSIGTRIGRGELFF	TGTGCCAGTAGTATAGGAACGAGAATCGGGCGCGGGGAGCTGTTTTTT
TRBV5-6	NA	TRBJ1-6	TRBD1	CASSPQGARSPLHF	TGTGCCAGCAGCCCCCAGGGGGCGCGGTCACCCCTCCACTTT
TRBV3-1	few	TRBJ2-2	NA	CASSQETANTGELFF	TGTGCCAGCAGCCAAGAGACAGCGAACACCGGGGAGCTGTTTTTT